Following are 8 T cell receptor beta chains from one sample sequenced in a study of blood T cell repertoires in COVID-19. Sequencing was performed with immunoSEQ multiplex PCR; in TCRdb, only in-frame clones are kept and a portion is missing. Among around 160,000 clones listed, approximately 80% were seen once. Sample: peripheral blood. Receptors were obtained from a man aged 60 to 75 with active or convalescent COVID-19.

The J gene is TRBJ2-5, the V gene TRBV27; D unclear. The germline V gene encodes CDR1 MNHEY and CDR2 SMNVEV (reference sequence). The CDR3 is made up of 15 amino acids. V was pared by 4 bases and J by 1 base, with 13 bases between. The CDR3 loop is CASSSRSEIQETQYF. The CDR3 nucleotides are TGTGCCAGCAGTTCCCGTAGTGAGATCCAAGAGACCCAGTACTTC.

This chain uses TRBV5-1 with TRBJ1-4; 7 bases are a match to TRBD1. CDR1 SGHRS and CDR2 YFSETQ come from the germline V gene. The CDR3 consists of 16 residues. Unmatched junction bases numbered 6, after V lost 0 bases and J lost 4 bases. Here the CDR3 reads CASSLGVGQINEKLFF. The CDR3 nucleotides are TGCGCCAGCAGCTTGGGCGTGGGACAGATTAATGAAAAACTGTTTTTT. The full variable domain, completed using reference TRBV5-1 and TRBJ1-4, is KAGVTQTPRYLIKTRGQQVTLSCSPISGHRSVSWYQQTPGQGLQFLFEYFSETQRNKGNFPGRFSGRQFSNSRSEMNVSTLELGDSALYLCASSLGVGQINEKLFFGSGTQLSVL.

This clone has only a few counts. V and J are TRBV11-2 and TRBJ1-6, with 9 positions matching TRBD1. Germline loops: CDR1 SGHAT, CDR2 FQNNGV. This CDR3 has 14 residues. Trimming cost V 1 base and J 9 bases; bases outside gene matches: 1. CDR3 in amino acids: CASSLGTGVSPLHF. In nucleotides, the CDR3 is TGTGCCAGCAGCTTAGGGACAGGGGTTTCACCCCTCCACTTT.

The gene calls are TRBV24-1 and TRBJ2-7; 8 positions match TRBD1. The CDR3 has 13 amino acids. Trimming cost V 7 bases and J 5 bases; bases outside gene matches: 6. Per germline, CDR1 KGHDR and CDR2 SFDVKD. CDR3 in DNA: TGTGCCACCAGAGGACAGGGTCCGGACGAGCAGTACTTC. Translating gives CATRGQGPDEQYF.

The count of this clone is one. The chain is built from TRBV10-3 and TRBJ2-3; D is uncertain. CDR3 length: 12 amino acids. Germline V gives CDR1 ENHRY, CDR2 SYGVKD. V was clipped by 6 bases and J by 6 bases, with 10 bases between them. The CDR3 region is CAIRNTLDTQYF. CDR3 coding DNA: TGTGCCATCAGGAATACTTTGGATACGCAGTATTTT.

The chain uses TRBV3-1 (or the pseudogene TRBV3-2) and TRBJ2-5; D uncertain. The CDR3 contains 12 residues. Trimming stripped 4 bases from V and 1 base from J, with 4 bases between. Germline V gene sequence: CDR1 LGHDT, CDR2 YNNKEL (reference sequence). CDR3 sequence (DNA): TGTGCCAGCAGCCTTCGCCAAGAGACCCAGTACTTC. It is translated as CASSLRQETQYF.

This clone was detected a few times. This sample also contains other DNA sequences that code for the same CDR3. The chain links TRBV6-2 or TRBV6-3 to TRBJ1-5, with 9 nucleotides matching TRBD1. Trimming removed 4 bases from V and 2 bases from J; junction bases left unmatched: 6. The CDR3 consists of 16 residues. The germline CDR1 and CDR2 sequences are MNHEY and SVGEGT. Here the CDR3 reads CASSSGQGGGNQPQHF. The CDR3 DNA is TGTGCCAGCAGTTCGGGACAGGGAGGGGGCAATCAGCCCCAGCATTTT.

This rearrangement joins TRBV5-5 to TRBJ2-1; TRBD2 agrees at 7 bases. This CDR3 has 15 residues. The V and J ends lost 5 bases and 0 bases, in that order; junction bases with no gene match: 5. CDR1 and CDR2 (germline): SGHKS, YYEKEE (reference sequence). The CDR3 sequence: CASSGGGSSYNEQFF. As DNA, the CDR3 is TGTGCCAGCAGTGGGGGAGGGAGCTCCTACAATGAGCAGTTCTTC.